A selection of T cell receptor beta chains follows, all from one sample in a study of blood T cell repertoires in COVID-19. The table came from immunoSEQ multiplex PCR; TCRdb's copy has only in-frame clones and leaves some out. This table holds around 99,000 clones, 90% found once. Sample: peripheral blood. All receptors come from a man aged 45-65 years with acute or convalescent COVID-19. Each CDR3 is given with its conserved first and last residue. D genes are given only for firm matches. Clone size is given for some rows only: seen once, a few or many times, or a class if the clone is expanded.

size,J,D,V,CDR3,DNA
-,TRBJ1-1,TRBD1,TRBV18,CASSPSGLSGQHLWNTEAFF,TGTGCCAGCTCACCGAGCGGGTTGTCGGGACAGCACCTCTGGAACACTGAAGCTTTCTTT
once,TRBJ2-1,-,TRBV1,CTSSGCLTGTSGSYNEQFF,TGCACCAGCAGCGGGTGTCTAACCGGGACTAGCGGATCCTACAATGAGCAGTTCTTC
-,TRBJ2-3,-,TRBV6-5,CASRSTDTQYF,TGTGCCAGCAGGAGTACAGATACGCAGTATTTT
-,TRBJ1-3,TRBD1,TRBV6-5,CASSLQGIGNTIYF,TGTGCCAGCAGCTTACAGGGGATCGGAAACACCATATATTTT
-,TRBJ2-3,TRBD1,TRBV19,CASSNRGRDTQYF,TGTGCCAGTAGTAACAGGGGAAGAGATACGCAGTATTTT
once,TRBJ2-7,-,TRBV6-1,CASSEEGDADEQYF,TGTGCCAGCAGTGAAGAGGGGGACGCGGACGAGCAGTACTTC
-,TRBJ2-1,-,TRBV15,CATSRDVAGRPQMDEQFF,TGTGCCACCAGCAGAGATGTGGCGGGGAGACCCCAGATGGATGAGCAGTTCTTC
-,TRBJ1-1,-,TRBV7-8,CASSLDYRAFF,TGTGCCAGCAGCCTCGACTATAGGGCTTTCTTT
-,TRBJ1-2,TRBD1,TRBV5-4,CASSTRGQIYYGYTF,TGTGCCAGCAGCACCCGGGGACAGATTTACTATGGCTACACCTTC
few,TRBJ2-7,TRBD1,TRBV6-5,CASRPGQGMGEQYF,TGTGCCAGCAGACCGGGACAGGGCATGGGGGAGCAGTACTTC
-,TRBJ2-3,-,TRBV2,CASSEGHRTDTQYF,TGTGCCAGCAGTGAAGGGCACCGCACAGATACGCAGTATTTT
once,TRBJ2-7,-,TRBV5-5,CASSLAYSYEQYF,TGTGCCAGCAGCTTGGCCTACTCCTACGAGCAGTACTTC
-,TRBJ1-1,TRBD1,TRBV10-3,CAISENSLGQPTEAFF,TGTGCCATCAGTGAGAACTCACTGGGACAGCCCACTGAAGCTTTCTTT
once,TRBJ1-5,-,TRBV27,CASSLLGGNQPQHF,TGTGCCAGCAGTCTCCTAGGAGGGAATCAGCCCCAGCATTTT
-,TRBJ2-7,-,TRBV9,CASRGDSSYEQYF,TGTGCCAGCAGAGGGGACTCGTCCTACGAGCAGTACTTC
-,TRBJ2-3,TRBD2,TRBV5-4,CASSPGTSGTDTQYF,TGTGCCAGCAGCCCCGGGACTAGCGGGACAGATACGCAGTATTTT
-,TRBJ2-1,-,TRBV27,CASRTVLSYNEQFF,TGTGCCAGCAGGACTGTACTCTCCTACAATGAGCAGTTCTTC
-,TRBJ1-1,TRBD1,TRBV19,CASSIGGQGEAFF,TGTGCCAGTAGTATCGGGGGACAGGGGGAAGCTTTCTTT
-,TRBJ2-1,-,TRBV11-2,CASSLDVGTRWSEQFF,TGTGCCAGCAGCTTAGACGTCGGGACAAGATGGAGTGAGCAGTTCTTC
-,TRBJ2-5,TRBD1,TRBV19,CASSKQGPETQYF,TGTGCCAGTAGTAAACAGGGGCCGGAGACCCAGTACTTC
-,TRBJ1-6,-,TRBV10-3,CAIKESSYNSPLHF,TGTGCCATCAAGGAGAGCTCCTATAATTCACCCCTCCACTTT
once,TRBJ2-5,TRBD2,TRBV19,CASSISGGRTQYF,TGTGCCAGTAGTATATCGGGGGGGAGGACCCAGTACTTC
-,TRBJ2-7,TRBD2,TRBV9,CASSPRLAGTYEQYF,TGTGCCAGCAGCCCCAGACTAGCGGGAACCTACGAGCAGTACTTC
-,TRBJ2-3,TRBD2,TRBV10-3,CAISLAATSTDTQYF,TGTGCCATCAGCCTAGCGGCGACGTCCACAGATACGCAGTATTTT
-,TRBJ2-7,TRBD1,TRBV5-1,CASSRQGNDHEQYF,TGCGCCAGCAGCCGACAGGGAAATGATCACGAGCAGTACTTC
-,TRBJ2-7,TRBD1,TRBV11-2,CASSLQPGQGYEQYF,TGTGCCAGCAGCTTACAACCGGGACAGGGTTACGAGCAGTACTTC
-,TRBJ1-1,-,TRBV18,CASSQTGKNTEAFF,TGTGCCAGCTCACAAACAGGGAAGAACACTGAAGCTTTCTTT
-,TRBJ1-1,-,TRBV7-8,CASSLEYRTNTEAFF,TGTGCCAGCAGCTTAGAATACAGAACTAACACTGAAGCTTTCTTT
-,TRBJ2-4,TRBD1,TRBV2,CASSLYGTGKNIQYF,TGTGCCAGCAGTCTCTATGGGACAGGGAAAAACATTCAGTACTTC
-,TRBJ2-7,TRBD1,TRBV6-5,CASSLDRGHEQYF,TGTGCCAGCAGCCTGGACAGGGGGCACGAGCAGTACTTC
once,TRBJ1-5,TRBD1,TRBV11-3,CASPRTGGDQPQHF,TGTGCCAGCCCCCGAACAGGGGGAGATCAGCCCCAGCATTTT
-,TRBJ2-5,TRBD2,TRBV5-1,CASSLDRNPGLAGALYQETQYF,TGCGCCAGCAGCTTGGACAGGAACCCGGGACTAGCGGGAGCACTGTACCAAGAGACCCAGTACTTC
-,TRBJ2-7,-,TRBV3-1/TRBV3-2,CASSQAQEQYF,TGTGCCAGCAGCCAAGCCCAGGAGCAGTACTTC
-,TRBJ1-6,TRBD1,TRBV5-1,CASRIDRVGNSPLHF,TGCGCCAGCAGAATCGACAGGGTCGGGAATTCACCCCTCCACTTT
-,TRBJ2-7,-,TRBV7-9,CASSPEVRLGEQYF,TGTGCCAGCAGCCCCGAGGTCCGGCTTGGCGAGCAGTACTTC